Included here is one TCR beta chain sequence, with context. These data belong to a study of blood T cell repertoires in COVID-19. The overall study: In each case, the material was cDNA or gDNA derived from T cells, B-cell-depleted T cells, or PBMCs.

Participants spanned ages roughly 18 to 90 years and resided in about two dozen US areas. Using immunoSEQ multiplex PCR, the repertoire was profiled, and TCRdb retains in-frame clones only, with some absent. This table holds about 270,000 clones, approximately 88% found once. The sequenced sample was PBMCs or T cells enriched from blood (not recorded which). The TCR was taken from a woman in her twenties or thirties who had recovered from COVID-19.

The CDR3 protein is CASSKSGVSTEAFF. The CDR3 nucleotides read TGTGCCAGTAGTAAGTCGGGGGTGTCCACTGAAGCTTTCTTT. The J gene is TRBJ1-1, the V gene TRBV19; D is possibly TRBD1 (5 bases). Trimming pared 4 bases from V and 4 bases from J, leaving 13 bases between. This CDR3 spans 14 amino acids. The V gene's germline CDR1 is LNHDA and CDR2 SQIVND (reference sequence). Looking up the rest from reference TRBV19 and TRBJ1-1 gives the full variable domain: DGGITQSPKYLFRKEGQNVTLSCEQNLNHDAMYWYRQDPGQGLRLIYYSQIVNDFQKGDIAEGYSVSREKKESFPLTVTSAQKNPTAFYLCASSKSGVSTEAFFGQGTRLTVV.